The clone carrying this T cell receptor (beta chain) has just one count. The antigen is undetermined. The study sampled nominally healthy donors, though unrecorded immune exposures were likely. These data belong to a study of cytomegalovirus exposure and HLA in healthy donors. Study findings and constraints: Researchers reportedly found TCR beta sequences accurately predicted most subjects' HLA-A and HLA-B alleles. Cytomegalovirus status, reportedly, was diagnosed with high specificity and sensitivity by the classifier.

PCR primers comprised 60 Vbeta and 13 Jbeta primers. Libraries were prepared by immunoSEQ multiplex PCR; TCRdb keeps only in-frame clonotypes and omits some of them. Here the sample spans about 160,000 clones, approximately 80% being singletons. This CDR3 contains 16 residues. CDR1 and CDR2 (germline): MGHRA, YSYEKL. Trimming left V 1 base short and J 7 bases short, with 14 bases between. The chain combines TRBV4-1 with TRBJ1-6, with D perhaps matching TRBD1 (5 bases). Sequencing was done on a sample of PBMCs. The TCR was taken from a young man in good health and CMV-seropositive. Written as DNA, the CDR3 is TGCGCCAGCAGCCAAGTGGGGACCGGAGGGAATTCACCCCTCCACTTT. Protein: CASSQVGTGGNSPLHF.